One sample yielded the 12 T cell receptor beta chains listed below, sequenced in a study of T cells in Graves' hyperthyroidism and ophthalmopathy. Researchers amplified the TCR beta CDR3 regions from RNA transcripts. The primer set for the first-round RT-PCR of the TCR CDR3 was HTBI. TCRdb re-derived calls from the multiplex PCR reads in MiXCR, one entry per CDR3 protein. The table records roughly 630,000 distinct CDR3 sequences, about a sixth of them present only once. The specimen was blood. These receptors were obtained from a woman aged 25 to 39 with Graves' hyperthyroidism.

This clonotype was recorded many times. The chain uses TRBV2 and TRBJ2-7; TRBD2 matches 8 bases. The ends lost 6 bases at V and 5 bases at J; junction bases unmatched: 12. CDR1 is SNHLY and CDR2 is FYNNEI in the germline V gene. The CDR3 consists of 15 residues. The CDR3 DNA sequence: TGTGCCAGCAGCGATAGCGGGATGTGGTCCCACGAGCAGTACTTC. Translated, it gives CASSDSGMWSHEQYF.

The V and J genes are TRBV3-1 and TRBJ2-1, with D perhaps matching TRBD2 (8 bases). The V and J ends lost 4 bases and 5 bases respectively, with 18 bases between them. This CDR3 is 16 amino acids long. Germline V gives CDR1 LGHDT, CDR2 YNNKEL (reference sequence). The CDR3 loop reads CASSLRGLAGHNEQFF. For the CDR3, the DNA is TGTGCCAGCAGCCTTAGGGGGCTAGCGGGTCACAATGAGCAGTTCTTC.

This clonotype was found many times. The chain recombines TRBV7-9 with TRBJ2-5, with D perhaps given as TRBD1 or TRBD2 (5 bases each). V gave up 1 base and J gave up 4 bases, with 10 bases separating them. The CDR3 loop spans 14 amino acids. The germline V gene has CDR1 SEHNR and CDR2 FQNEAQ (reference sequence). In nucleotides, the CDR3 is TGTGCCAGCAGCTTAGGGTCAGGGAGAGAGACCCAGTACTTC. The encoded protein is CASSLGSGRETQYF.

This clonotype was observed a handful of times. The chain joins TRBV7-9 to TRBJ1-5; 10 bases line up with TRBD1. CDR3 length: 16 amino acids. CDR1 and CDR2 (germline): SEHNR, FQNEAQ (reference sequence). Trimming took 8 bases from V and 3 from J; bases not matched to a gene: 10. Here the CDR3 DNA reads TGTGCCAGCGCGGCCGGGACAGGGGTTTTCAATCAGCCCCAGCATTTT. Protein sequence: CASAAGTGVFNQPQHF.

This clonotype was picked up many times. In nucleotides, the CDR3 is TGTGCCAGCAGCCGGGGAGGCGTCCCTAGCGAGCAGTACTTC. It codes for CASSRGGVPSEQYF. The chain employs TRBV3-1 and TRBJ2-7, with a possible D match to TRBD2 (6 bases). The germline V gene has CDR1 LGHDT and CDR2 YNNKEL (reference sequence). The length of the CDR3 is 14 residues. Trimming took off 4 bases at V and 6 bases at J, with 16 bases between the two ends.

The chain carries TRBV19 and TRBJ1-5, with 9 nucleotides matching TRBD1. V lost 6 bases to trimming and J lost 7 bases; unmatched junction nucleotides: 4. Germline CDR1 reads LNHDA; CDR2 reads SQIVND (reference sequence). The CDR3 runs to 13 residues. CDR3 DNA sequence: TGTGCCAGTAGAGACAGGGGGTCCCAGCCCCAGCATTTT. It encodes CASRDRGSQPQHF.

This clonotype came up many times. The chain joins TRBV30 to TRBJ1-5; no definite D call. This CDR3 spans 13 amino acids. V was clipped by 1 base and J by 3 bases, with 7 bases between them. Germline CDR1 GTSNPN, CDR2 SVGIG (reference sequence). DNA of the CDR3: TGTGCCTGGAGTGACGATCTCAATCAGCCCCAGCATTTT. This sequence encodes CAWSDDLNQPQHF.

The chain carries TRBV29-1 and TRBJ1-5; D perhaps matches TRBD1 (5 bases). The germline V gene has CDR1 SQVTM and CDR2 ANQGSEA. The CDR3 length is 14 residues. The V end lost 4 bases, the J end lost 2 bases, and 12 bases lay between the germline ends. DNA of the CDR3: TGCAGCGTTGTCCCGGGGGGGGGCAATCAGCCCCAGCATTTT. It is translated as CSVVPGGGNQPQHF.

The chain couples TRBV6-1 to TRBJ2-1; D is uncertain. Germline V lookup: CDR1 MNHNS, CDR2 SASEGT. Trimming removed 5 bases at V and 0 bases at J, with 14 bases between. The CDR3 extends over 16 amino acids. In DNA form, the CDR3 reads TGTGCCAGCAGTTCGTTGAGTAAGAGCTCCTACAATGAGCAGTTCTTC. This sequence encodes CASSSLSKSSYNEQFF.

This clonotype was found many times. The chain couples TRBV6-5 to TRBJ1-1; TRBD1 is a possible D gene (5 bases). Trimming left V 4 bases short and J 4 bases short, with 16 bases between. This CDR3 has 15 amino acids. The germline CDR1 and CDR2 sequences are MNHEY and SVGAGI. CDR3 amino acids: CASSFHGGVGTEAFF. Here the CDR3 DNA reads TGTGCCAGCAGTTTCCATGGGGGGGTCGGCACTGAAGCTTTCTTT.

This clonotype showed up just a few times. This chain joins TRBV14 and TRBJ2-7, with 9 bases aligning to TRBD2. Germline lookup yields CDR1 SGHDN and CDR2 FVKESK. CDR3 length: 16 residues. Unmatched junction bases numbered 5, after V lost 0 bases and J lost 2 bases. CDR3 amino acids: CASSQDAIAGAYEQYF. CDR3 nucleotides: TGTGCCAGCAGCCAAGATGCAATAGCGGGAGCCTACGAGCAGTACTTC.

The J gene is TRBJ2-7, the V gene TRBV6-1; TRBD2 matches 7 bases. There are 14 residues in the CDR3. Trimming removed 5 bases from V and 0 bases from J; junction bases left unmatched: 4. Germline loops: CDR1 MNHNS, CDR2 SASEGT. The CDR3 spells CASSRRENSYEQYF. Written as DNA, the CDR3 is TGTGCCAGCAGTCGGCGGGAGAACTCCTACGAGCAGTACTTC.